These 15 T cell receptor beta chains were sequenced from one sample in a study of OX40 agonist ivuxolimab in advanced cancers. Assay: immunoSEQ multiplex PCR; the TCRdb copy retains only in-frame clones and omits some. This table holds around 80,000 clones, under 90% found once. Sequenced here: CD4+ or CD8+ T cells sorted from blood, sampled in a trial of the OX40 agonist ivuxolimab. These receptors all come from an adult with an advanced solid tumor such as melanoma, head and neck, liver or kidney cancer.

The genes are TRBV7-8 and TRBJ2-7; unclear D gene. V lost 1 base and J 6 bases, leaving 7 bases between the germline ends. CDR3 length equals 12 residues. Germline loops: CDR1 SGHVS, CDR2 FQNEAQ. The CDR3 DNA sequence: TGTGCCAGCAGCTTAGGACGGGCCGAGCAGTACTTC. It specifies CASSLGRAEQYF.

This chain connects TRBV5-6 to TRBJ1-1; D gene unclear. The CDR3 is 12 residues long. Germline CDR1 and CDR2: SGHDT and YYEEEE. Trimming took off 2 bases at V and 7 bases at J, with 9 bases between the two ends. CDR3 residues: CASSLVFGEAFF. The CDR3 DNA is TGTGCCAGCAGCTTAGTCTTCGGTGAAGCTTTCTTT.

The chain uses TRBV7-9 and TRBJ1-2; D is uncertain. CDR3 length equals 10 residues. V lost 5 bases, J lost 8 bases, and 6 bases lay in between. Germline V CDR1 and CDR2: SEHNR, FQNEAQ (reference sequence). DNA for the CDR3: TGTGCCAGCAGCCCAAGGGGCTACACCTTC. Protein: CASSPRGYTF.

The V gene is TRBV14, the J gene TRBJ2-5, with unresolved D. V was cut by 7 bases and J by 1 base, with 10 bases left in between. CDR1 and CDR2 (germline): SGHDN, FVKESK. This CDR3 is 13 amino acids long. The CDR3 spells CASNSRPQETQYF. The CDR3 DNA sequence: TGTGCCAGCAATTCTCGACCCCAAGAGACCCAGTACTTC.

This chain connects TRBV7-8 to TRBJ2-5; D possibly matches TRBD1 or TRBD2 (5 bases each). CDR3 length: 14 residues. Trimming cost V 7 bases and J 4 bases, with 16 bases left between them. From germline, CDR1 is SGHVS and CDR2 FQNEAQ. Here the CDR3 reads CASIRAGTRETQYF. The CDR3 bases are TGTGCCAGCATTCGGGCAGGGACGCGAGAGACCCAGTACTTC. Supplemented by reference TRBV7-8 and TRBJ2-5, the full variable domain reads GAGVSQSPRYKVAKRGQDVALRCDPISGHVSLFWYQQALGQGPEFLTYFQNEAQLDKSGLPSDRFFAERPEGSVSTLKIQRTQQEDSAVYLCASIRAGTRETQYFGPGTRLLVL.

This chain uses TRBV11-2 with TRBJ1-2; no clear D. The CDR3 totals 15 residues. Germline V gene lookup returns CDR1 SGHAT and CDR2 FQNNGV. Deletions cut 1 base from V and 0 bases from J, with 9 bases between. The CDR3 DNA sequence: TGTGCCAGCAGCTTAGTCCAGACCGCTAACTATGGCTACACCTTC. Its protein is CASSLVQTANYGYTF.

J is TRBJ1-2 and V is TRBV5-4, with a tentative D call TRBD1 (5 bases). Germline CDR1 and CDR2: SGHNT and YYREEE (reference sequence). The CDR3 contains 15 residues. V was shortened by 4 bases and J by 0 bases, with 13 bases between the two germline ends. This CDR3 is CASSSNRRPNYGYTF. The CDR3 DNA sequence: TGTGCCAGCAGCAGCAACAGGAGACCTAACTATGGCTACACCTTC.

The chain joins TRBV18 to TRBJ1-5, with D possibly matching TRBD1 (5 bases). Trimming removed 3 bases at V and 2 bases at J, with 14 bases between. CDR1 and CDR2 from the germline V gene are KGHSH and LQKENI. The CDR3 totals 16 residues. CDR3 bases: TGTGCCAGCTCACCGGGGATGCGGGGGGGCAATCAGCCCCAGCATTTT. Its protein is CASSPGMRGGNQPQHF.

The chain links TRBV5-1 to TRBJ1-2; D remains ambiguous. CDR3 size: 14 residues. Trimming cost V 0 bases and J 4 bases, with 10 bases left between them. CDR1 and CDR2 from the germline V gene are SGHRS and YFSETQ. DNA of the CDR3: TGCGCCAGCAGCTTGGCTGGCCAACTCTATGGCTACACCTTC. The encoded protein is CASSLAGQLYGYTF. Combining the CDR3 with reference TRBV5-1 and TRBJ1-2 gives the whole variable domain KAGVTQTPRYLIKTRGQQVTLSCSPISGHRSVSWYQQTPGQGLQFLFEYFSETQRNKGNFPGRFSGRQFSNSRSEMNVSTLELGDSALYLCASSLAGQLYGYTFGSGTRLTVV.

CDR3 sequence reads: CASSFKGNEQFF. The CDR3 nucleotides are TGTGCCAGCAGTTTTAAGGGCAATGAGCAGTTCTTC. The V call is TRBV7-9, the J call TRBJ2-1; D is undetermined. V was shortened by 6 bases and J by 6 bases, with 9 bases between the two germline ends. In germline, CDR1 is SEHNR, CDR2 FQNEAQ (reference sequence). The CDR3 loop spans 12 amino acids.

This clone was seen a few times. The V and J genes are TRBV11-2 and TRBJ1-1; the D gene is possibly TRBD1 (6 bases). Germline V gene data show CDR1 as SGHAT and CDR2 as FQNNGV. The V and J ends lost 4 bases and 5 bases respectively, with 14 bases between them. The CDR3 is 14 residues long. CDR3 loop: CASSSNTGRTEAFF. The CDR3 DNA reads as TGTGCCAGCAGCTCAAATACAGGGAGAACTGAAGCTTTCTTT.

The CDR3 DNA sequence: TGTGCCAGCAGTTCGCTGGACGAAGATACGCAGTATTTT. It encodes CASSSLDEDTQYF. V gene TRBV28 combines with J gene TRBJ2-3; D gene uncertain. Trimming left V 4 bases short and J 5 bases short, with 10 bases between. The CDR3 covers 13 residues. Germline CDR1 MDHEN, CDR2 SYDVKM.

This chain joins TRBV21-1 and TRBJ1-5. TRBV21-1 is a known pseudogene. The CDR3 contains 15 residues. The CDR3 bases are TGTGCCAGCAGCAGCGGACCCGGGGGCAATCAGCCCCAGCATTTT. It encodes CASSSGPGGNQPQHF.

This sequence joins TRBV5-5 and TRBJ1-6; D remains ambiguous. Germline V CDR1 and CDR2: SGHKS, YYEKEE (reference sequence). V lost 0 bases and J lost 7, with 11 bases in between. The CDR3 runs to 15 residues. CDR3 coding DNA: TGTGCCAGCAGCTTGGTTGGGGAAGTCAATTCACCCCTCCACTTT. It specifies CASSLVGEVNSPLHF.

The rearrangement joins TRBV5-8 to TRBJ1-4, with D perhaps matching TRBD1 (5 bases). Trimming left V 4 bases short and J 10 bases short, with 23 bases between. CDR1 is SGHTS, CDR2 YDEGEE, per germline. This CDR3 has 16 amino acids. CDR3 loop: CASSPFTGSRGTKLFF. The CDR3 DNA follows: TGTGCCAGCAGCCCATTCACCGGGTCCCGGGGGACAAAACTGTTTTTT.